This record concerns one TCR beta chain sequence. It was into CD45RA+ naive and CD45RA-negative memory subsets that the CD4+ cells were split. V was trimmed by 0 bases and J by 6 bases, leaving 6 bases between them. CDR3 length: 13 residues. In germline, CDR1 is SGHVS, CDR2 FNYEAQ. The sample belongs to a study of shared clonotypes between healthy human individuals. A deep-level run was used for the assay. Study processing details: Junction-only sequences produced by ImmunoSEQ had no quality scores, so filtering differed. Profiled with immunoSEQ multiplex PCR; TCRdb holds only in-frame clones, not every one. That table furnishes V, J and clone size, whereas the DNA furnished D and trimming. The sample shows approximately 2,300,000 clones, 92% of them seen only once.

The V call is TRBV7-6, the J call TRBJ1-5; unclear D gene. What was sequenced was naive CD4+ T cells from PBMCs. Sample subset: CD45RA+ positively selected. The source is a man between 18 and 29 years old in good health. Some clones in this sample may be carry-over from other donors' samples. CDR3: CASSLALSQPQHF. The CDR3 bases are TGTGCCAGCAGCTTAGCTTTAAGTCAGCCCCAGCATTTT. The full variable domain, with the rest looked up from reference TRBV7-6 and TRBJ1-5, is GAGVSQSPRYKVTKRGQDVALRCDPISGHVSLYWYRQALGQGPEFLTYFNYEAQQDKSGLPNDRFSAERPEGSISTLTIQRTEQRDSAMYRCASSLALSQPQHFGDGTRLSIL.